Listed below are T cell receptor beta chains from one sample, sequenced in a study of monozygotic twins with inflammatory bowel disease. From its re-call of the 5' RACE reads, TCRdb lists each CDR3 protein once, without DNA. This table lists some 89,000 distinct CDR3 sequences. Sequenced sample: blood. All receptors derive from a human donor with ulcerative colitis or Crohn's disease, or a healthy co-twin of an affected twin (not recorded which). Each CDR3 is given with its conserved first and last residue. Fields, in order: J gene, V gene, CDR3 protein.

TRBJ1-3	TRBV5-5	CASSLGVGRTSGNTIYF
TRBJ1-3	TRBV28	CASSSSGTAGNTIYF
TRBJ2-1	TRBV7-6	CASSYLAGSYNEQFF
TRBJ2-5	TRBV5-1	CASSLDESRQGPTQYF
TRBJ2-7	TRBV5-5	CASSFRDYYAGPRTYEQYF
TRBJ1-2	TRBV7-9	CASQGVKGDYGYTF
TRBJ1-5	TRBV5-6	CASSLGASNQPQHF
TRBJ2-5	TRBV19	CASSIRSTGGRETQYF
TRBJ2-1	TRBV4-2	CASSQSGGEEEQFF
TRBJ2-7	TRBV20-1	CSCYNGRTYEQYF
TRBJ2-1	TRBV19	CASSIGTDTYNEQFF
TRBJ1-5	TRBV2	CASREGVQINQPQHF
TRBJ2-2	TRBV2	CASSEVRVTRAGELFF
TRBJ1-2	TRBV12-3/TRBV12-4	CASRFPGGADYGYTF
TRBJ1-3	TRBV27	CASRTHGAGNTIYF
TRBJ1-6	TRBV20-1	CSASTLIDSPLHF
TRBJ2-5	TRBV3-1	CASSITSGGEGETQYF
TRBJ2-2	TRBV5-1	CASSLTGTNAGELFF
TRBJ2-7	TRBV6-1	CASRIRDTAYEQYF
TRBJ1-2	TRBV11-2	CASSLYFSGANGYTF
TRBJ2-2	TRBV5-1	CASSKGTVANTGELFF
TRBJ1-1	TRBV5-1	CASRDRGLNTEAFF
TRBJ2-7	TRBV4-2	CASSTQTGDEQYF
TRBJ1-5	TRBV19	CASSREGNQPQHF
TRBJ1-4	TRBV5-4	CAMRETGDNEKLFF
TRBJ1-5	TRBV3-1	CASSPLQGSGPQHF
TRBJ1-5	TRBV7-9	CASSLAGRGNQPQHF
TRBJ2-3	TRBV5-1	CASSAQRGGGTDTQYF
TRBJ2-1	TRBV18	CASLDSFTYNEQFF
TRBJ1-2	TRBV12-3/TRBV12-4	CASSPLGGGYYGYTF
TRBJ1-5	TRBV19	CASRWGNQPQHF
TRBJ1-4	TRBV5-4	CASRPGKEANEKLFF
TRBJ1-4	TRBV7-2	CASSLFENEKLFF
TRBJ2-3	TRBV6-1	CATRGARQGDTDTQYF
TRBJ1-2	TRBV5-1	CASSLEGLSNYGYTF
TRBJ1-1	TRBV10-3	CAISGASTEAFF
TRBJ1-4	TRBV2	CASRDREGTNEKLFF
TRBJ1-2	TRBV5-1	CASSLGARTNYGYTF
TRBJ2-2	TRBV20-1	CSARGGTGELFF
TRBJ1-6	TRBV9	CASSEGAGSSPLHF
TRBJ2-7	TRBV5-1	CASSAGRDRTYEQYF
TRBJ2-7	TRBV5-1	CASSSLAGTYEQYF
TRBJ1-4	TRBV27	CASSLWERGEKLFF
TRBJ2-4	TRBV29-1	CSVVGVDGKNIQYF